The 15 T cell receptor beta chains reported below all come from one sample, sequenced in a study of T-cell memory formation after mild COVID-19 (dated by TCRdb to about 2021). Library preparation used 5' RACE. This sample was sequenced with an Illumina NovaSeq 6000. TCRdb applied fastp at Q25 and MiXCR to the public reads, then kept only in-frame beta chains. When rows share a CDR3 protein, they turn into one entry using the most common DNA and genes. The sample data list around 340,000 distinct CDR3 sequences, and over 20% of these were observed just once. About 12% of the sample belongs to the ten largest clones. The source material was PBMCs or a T cell subset sorted from them (not recorded which). These receptors all come from an adult woman who had mild COVID-19 (a few samples of this study predate the infection). The sample titles of this study are shuffled in the database, so cell type and time point are left out; the donor was told from shared clones.

The chain joins TRBV3-1 to TRBJ2-5; no reliable D call. The V end was cut by 0 bases, the J end by 5 bases, with 22 bases between. The V gene's germline CDR1 is LGHDT and CDR2 YNNKEL (reference sequence). The CDR3 extends over 18 amino acids. Written as DNA, the CDR3 is TGTGCCAGCAGCCAAGATGGCCACGGAAACGTATTCATGGAGACCCAGTACTTC. Translated: CASSQDGHGNVFMETQYF.

The table lists this clonotype with a count of one. The chain has TRBV7-9 and TRBJ2-1; D uncertain. Deletions cut 0 bases from V and 10 bases from J, with 10 bases between. Germline V gives CDR1 SEHNR, CDR2 FQNEAQ (reference sequence). The CDR3 loop spans 13 amino acids. In DNA, the CDR3 is TGTGCCAGCAGCTTAGCCCGGTTGCGGGAGCAGTTCTTC. It encodes CASSLARLREQFF. The variable domain in full, completed from reference TRBV7-9 and TRBJ2-1, reads DTGVSQNPRHKITKRGQNVTFRCDPISEHNRLYWYRQTLGQGPEFLTYFQNEAQLEKSRLLSDRFSAERPKGSFSTLEIQRTEQGDSAMYLCASSLARLREQFFGPGTRLTVL.

In this sample, this clonotype turned up a few times. The chain has TRBV3-1 and TRBJ2-7, with 7 bases aligning to TRBD2. The V and J ends lost 1 base and 2 bases, in that order; junction bases with no gene match: 8. There are 16 residues in the CDR3. Germline assignment: CDR1 LGHDT and CDR2 YNNKEL (reference sequence). In DNA, the CDR3 is TGTGCCAGCAGCCAAGGCCAGGCGGGAGTTGCCTACGAGCAGTACTTC. Translating gives CASSQGQAGVAYEQYF.

This clonotype turned up a few times. The chain combines TRBV4-2 with TRBJ2-3, with D possibly being TRBD1 (5 bases). Germline lookup yields CDR1 LGHNA and CDR2 YNFKEQ. The CDR3 covers 15 residues. V lost 4 bases and J lost 0, with 11 bases in between. CDR3 protein: CASSLGHTSTDTQYF. The CDR3 DNA is TGTGCCAGCAGCCTAGGACATACTAGCACAGATACGCAGTATTTT.

The CDR3 spells CASSSSPSGGNQETQYF. For the CDR3, the DNA is TGCGCCAGCAGCTCATCTCCTAGCGGGGGGAACCAAGAGACCCAGTACTTC. J is TRBJ2-5 and V is TRBV5-1; 11 bases match TRBD2. The germline gives CDR1 SGHRS, CDR2 YFSETQ. The CDR3 has 17 amino acids. Losses at the gene ends were 3 bases for V and 0 bases for J; bases not matched to a gene: 7.

The chain links TRBV4-2 to TRBJ1-1; D is possibly TRBD1 (5 bases). Germline assignment: CDR1 LGHNA and CDR2 YNFKEQ. The CDR3 is made up of 16 amino acids. The V gene lost 1 base and the J gene lost 1 base, with 13 bases spanning the gap. The CDR3 sequence: CASSQGGSGSNTEAFF. The CDR3, as DNA: TGTGCCAGCAGCCAAGGGGGCAGTGGCTCGAACACTGAAGCTTTCTTT.

As concerns this clonotype: One base away lies a much larger clone, so this may be a sequencing read error. The chain links TRBV20-1 to TRBJ1-1, with a tentative D call TRBD1 (5 bases). CDR1 and CDR2 (germline): DFQATT, SNEGSKA (reference sequence). The CDR3 is made up of 11 amino acids. CDR3 nucleotides: TGCAGTGCTGGGGGGTGGACTGAAGCTTTATTT. Its protein is CSAGGWTEALF.

The chain employs TRBV3-1 and TRBJ2-7, with 9 positions matching TRBD1. Germline assignment: CDR1 LGHDT and CDR2 YNNKEL (reference sequence). The CDR3 has 15 residues. J lost 3 bases, V lost 3 bases, and 6 bases had no gene match. The CDR3 sequence is CASSQPGQGFYEQYF. The CDR3 DNA reads as TGTGCCAGCAGCCAGCCGGGACAGGGCTTCTACGAGCAGTACTTC.

The chain employs TRBV7-8 and TRBJ2-5; no reliable D call. Germline V gene sequence: CDR1 SGHVS, CDR2 FQNEAQ. There are 9 residues in the CDR3. The DNA for the CDR3 is TGTGCGGTGGGGGAGACCCAGTACTTC. This gives the protein CAVGETQYF. The variable domain in full, with the rest retrieved from reference TRBV7-8 and TRBJ2-5, is GAGVSQSPRYKVAKRGQDVALRCDPISGHVSLFWYQQALGQGPEFLTYFQNEAQLDKSGLPSDRFFAERPEGSVSTLKIQRTQQEDSAVYLCAVGETQYFGPGTRLLVL.

There are a few counts of this clonotype. The chain links TRBV6-1 to TRBJ1-1; 10 bases line up with TRBD1. Germline-derived CDR1 and CDR2 are MNHNS and SASEGT. Trimming at V came to 4 bases and at J to 1 base, leaving 6 bases not matched to a gene. The CDR3 totals 16 residues. For the CDR3, the DNA is TGTGCCAGCAGTGGGACAGGGGGAGCCTGGAACACTGAAGCTTTCTTT. This sequence encodes CASSGTGGAWNTEAFF.

The chain employs TRBV7-9 and TRBJ1-1; the D is unclear. Trimming took 2 bases from V and 8 from J, leaving 3 bases between them. From germline, CDR1 is SEHNR and CDR2 FQNEAQ (reference sequence). This CDR3 has 10 residues. The CDR3 sequence is CASSLREAFF. The CDR3 DNA follows: TGTGCCAGCAGCTTAAGGGAAGCTTTCTTT.

The chain has TRBV20-1 and TRBJ2-1; TRBD2 aligns across 14 bases. V shed 1 base, J shed 8 bases, and the junction held 4 bases outside the gene matches. CDR3 length: 15 amino acids. Germline V CDR1 and CDR2: DFQATT, SNEGSKA (reference sequence). The CDR3 spells CSARAAGLAGDEQFF. DNA for the CDR3: TGCAGTGCTAGAGCCGCGGGACTAGCGGGAGATGAGCAGTTCTTC.

The chain couples TRBV11-2 to TRBJ1-1; 7 bases match TRBD1. Germline assignment: CDR1 SGHAT and CDR2 FQNNGV. The trim removed 3 bases at V and 7 bases at J, leaving 5 bases unmatched. The CDR3 covers 13 residues. CDR3 sequence reads: CASSLGTANEAFF. The CDR3 DNA sequence: TGTGCCAGCAGCTTGGGGACAGCTAATGAAGCTTTCTTT.

A few counts support this clonotype. J is TRBJ1-4 and V is TRBV29-1, with a weak D call TRBD1 (5 bases). V gave up 6 bases and J gave up 2 bases, with 7 bases separating them. The germline CDR1 and CDR2 sequences are SQVTM and ANQGSEA. The CDR3 is made up of 12 amino acids. The CDR3 nucleotides are TGCAGCGTGACAGATACTAATGAAAAACTGTTTTTT. Translated, it gives CSVTDTNEKLFF.

This clonotype was found a few times. This chain links TRBV7-6 with TRBJ1-5; a possible D gene is TRBD1 (5 bases). The CDR3 runs 13 residues. V was shortened by 5 bases and J by 0 bases, with 5 bases between the two germline ends. The germline V gene encodes CDR1 SGHVS and CDR2 FNYEAQ. In DNA, the CDR3 is TGTGCCAGCAGCGACAGTAGCAATCAGCCCCAGCATTTT. The encoded protein is CASSDSSNQPQHF.